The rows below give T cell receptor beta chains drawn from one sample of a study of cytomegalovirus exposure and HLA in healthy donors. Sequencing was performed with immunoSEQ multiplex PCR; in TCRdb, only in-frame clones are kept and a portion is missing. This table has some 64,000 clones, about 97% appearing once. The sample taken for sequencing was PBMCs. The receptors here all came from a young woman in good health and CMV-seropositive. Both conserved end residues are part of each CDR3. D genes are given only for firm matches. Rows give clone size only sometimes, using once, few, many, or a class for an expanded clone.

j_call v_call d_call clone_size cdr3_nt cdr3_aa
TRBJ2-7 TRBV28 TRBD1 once TGTGCCAGCAGTTTAGGACAGGCCTTGAACGAGCAGTACTTC CASSLGQALNEQYF
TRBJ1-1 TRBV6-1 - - TGTGCCAGCAGTAAGGGAGTCAACACTGAAGCTTTCTTT CASSKGVNTEAFF
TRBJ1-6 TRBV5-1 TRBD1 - TGCGCCAGCAGGGGACAGCAAGGCAATTCACCCCTCCACTTT CASRGQQGNSPLHF
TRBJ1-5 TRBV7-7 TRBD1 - TGTGCTAGCAGCTTCGACGCGACAGGGGGAATATATCAGCCCCAGCATTTT CASSFDATGGIYQPQHF
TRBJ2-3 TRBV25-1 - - TGTGCCAGCAGTGAAGGAGGAGGGGCCAAACTACATACGCAGTATTTT CASSEGGGAKLHTQYF
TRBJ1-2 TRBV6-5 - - TGTGCCAGCAGTTACCGGGGATGGGGTAACTATGGCTACACCTTC CASSYRGWGNYGYTF
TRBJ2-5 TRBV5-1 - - TGCGCCAGCAGCTTGGCGTCAGGGAGGGAGACCCAGTACTTC CASSLASGRETQYF
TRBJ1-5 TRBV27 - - TGTGCCAGCAGTTTGGGGGGGCAGGGCAATCAGCCCCAGCATTTT CASSLGGQGNQPQHF
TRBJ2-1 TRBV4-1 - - TGCGCCAGCAGCCGGGGGGTCAGCTCCTACAATGAGCAGTTCTTC CASSRGVSSYNEQFF
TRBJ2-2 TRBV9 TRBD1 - TGTGCCAGCAGCGTCACAGGGGACACCGGGGAGCTGTTTTTT CASSVTGDTGELFF
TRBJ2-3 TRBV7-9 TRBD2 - TGTGCCAGCAGCTCAGCCGGGACTAGCGGGAGGACAGATACGCAGTATTTT CASSSAGTSGRTDTQYF
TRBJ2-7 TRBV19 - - TGTGCCAGTAGTATTGGGGGGTCCTACGAGCAGTACTTC CASSIGGSYEQYF
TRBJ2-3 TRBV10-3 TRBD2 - TGTGCCATCAGGGTTGATAGCGGGAGGACTACTAGCACAGATACGCAGTATTTT CAIRVDSGRTTSTDTQYF
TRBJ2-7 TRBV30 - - TGTGCCTCCACCACAGACATCTCCTACGAGCAGTACTTC CASTTDISYEQYF
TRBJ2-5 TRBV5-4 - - TGTGCCAGCAGCCGGGCCGGGAACCAAGAGACCCAGTACTTC CASSRAGNQETQYF
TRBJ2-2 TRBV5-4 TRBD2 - TGTGCCAGCAGCGGAGCGGGAGCGGTCACCGGGGAGCTGTTTTTT CASSGAGAVTGELFF
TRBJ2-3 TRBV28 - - TGTGCCAGCAGAAGTATCATAAACAGTCAAACGCAGTATTTT CASRSIINSQTQYF
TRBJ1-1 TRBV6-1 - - TGTGCCAGCAGTGAAGGGGCGCCTGGGTCCACTGAAGCTTTCTTT CASSEGAPGSTEAFF
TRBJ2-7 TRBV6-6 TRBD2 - TGTGCCAGCATTGGGACTAGCGGGAGTCCCTACGAGCAGTACTTC CASIGTSGSPYEQYF
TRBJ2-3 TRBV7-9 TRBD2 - TGTGCCAGCAGCCAGCTGCTAGCGGGGCCCTCTAGCACAGATACGCAGTATTTT CASSQLLAGPSSTDTQYF
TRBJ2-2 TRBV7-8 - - TGTGCCAGCAGCTTCAACCAGGAAAAGATCGGGGAGCTGTTTTTT CASSFNQEKIGELFF
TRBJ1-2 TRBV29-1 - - TGCAGCGTTGGGACAGATTATGGCTACACCTTC CSVGTDYGYTF
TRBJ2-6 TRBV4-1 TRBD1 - TGCGCCAGCAGCCAAGAAGTCGGGACAGGGAGCTCTGGGGCCAACGTCCTGACTTTC CASSQEVGTGSSGANVLTF